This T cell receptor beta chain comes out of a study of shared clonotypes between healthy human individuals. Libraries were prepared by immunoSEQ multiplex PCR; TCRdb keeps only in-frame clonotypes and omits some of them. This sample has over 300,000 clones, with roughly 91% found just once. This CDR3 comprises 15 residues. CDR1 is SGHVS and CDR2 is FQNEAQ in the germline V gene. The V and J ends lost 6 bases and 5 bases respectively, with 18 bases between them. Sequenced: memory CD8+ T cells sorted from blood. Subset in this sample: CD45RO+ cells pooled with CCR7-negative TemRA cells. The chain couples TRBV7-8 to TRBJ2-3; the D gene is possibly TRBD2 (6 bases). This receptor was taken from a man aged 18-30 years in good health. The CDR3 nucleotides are TGTGCCAGCAGTCCTTTCGAGGGAGGAGGAGATACGCAGTATTTT. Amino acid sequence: CASSPFEGGGDTQYF.